Given below is one T cell receptor (beta chain) in context. The sample comes from a study of blood T cell repertoires in COVID-19. The method was immunoSEQ multiplex PCR; TCRdb's version includes in-frame clones alone and lacks a portion of them. The table has 120,000 or so clones, over 65% seen once. Germline V gene sequence: CDR1 KGHSH, CDR2 LQKENI. V lost 0 bases and J 1 base, leaving 9 bases between the germline ends. This CDR3 is built from 15 residues. This TCR was recovered from a human donor with acute or convalescent COVID-19. The donor label of this sample is uncertain. This chain joins TRBV18 and TRBJ1-2, with a possible D match to TRBD1 (5 bases). What was sequenced was peripheral blood. CDR3 DNA: TGTGCCAGCTCACCACCCGGGACTATTAACTATGGCTACACCTTC. The encoded protein is CASSPPGTINYGYTF.